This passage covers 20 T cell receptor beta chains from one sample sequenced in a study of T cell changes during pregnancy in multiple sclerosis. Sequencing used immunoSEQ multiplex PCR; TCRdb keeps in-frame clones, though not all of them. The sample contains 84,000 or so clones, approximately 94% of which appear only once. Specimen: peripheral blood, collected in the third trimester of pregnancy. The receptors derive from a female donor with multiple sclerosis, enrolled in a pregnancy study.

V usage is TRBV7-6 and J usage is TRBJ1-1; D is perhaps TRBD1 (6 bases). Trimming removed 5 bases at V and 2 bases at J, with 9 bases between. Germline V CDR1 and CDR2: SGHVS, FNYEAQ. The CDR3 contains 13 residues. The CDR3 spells CASSHRENTEAFF. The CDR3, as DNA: TGTGCCAGCAGCCACAGGGAAAACACTGAAGCTTTCTTT.

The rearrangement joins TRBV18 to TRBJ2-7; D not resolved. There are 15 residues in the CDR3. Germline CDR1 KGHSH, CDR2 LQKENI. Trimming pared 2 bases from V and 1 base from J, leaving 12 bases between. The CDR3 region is CASSPENALSYEQYF. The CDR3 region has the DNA TGTGCCAGCTCACCAGAGAACGCCTTATCCTACGAGCAGTACTTC. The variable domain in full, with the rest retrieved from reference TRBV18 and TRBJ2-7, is NAGVMQNPRHLVRRRGQEARLRCSPMKGHSHVYWYRQLPEEGLKFMVYLQKENIIDESGMPKERFSAEFPKEGPSILRIQQVVRGDSAAYFCASSPENALSYEQYFGPGTRLTVT.

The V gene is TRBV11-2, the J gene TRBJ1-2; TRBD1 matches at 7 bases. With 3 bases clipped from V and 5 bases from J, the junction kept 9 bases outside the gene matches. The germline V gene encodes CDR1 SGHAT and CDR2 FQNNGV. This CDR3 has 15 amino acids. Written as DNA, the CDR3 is TGTGCCAGCAGCTTCGCCGGGACAGCACCATATGGCTACACCTTC. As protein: CASSFAGTAPYGYTF.

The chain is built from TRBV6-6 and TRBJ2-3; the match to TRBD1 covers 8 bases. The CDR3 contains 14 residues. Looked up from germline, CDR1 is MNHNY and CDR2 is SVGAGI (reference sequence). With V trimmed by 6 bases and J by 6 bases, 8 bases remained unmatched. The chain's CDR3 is CASSSGQGGDTQYF. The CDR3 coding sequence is TGTGCCAGCAGCAGCGGACAGGGTGGCGATACGCAGTATTTT.

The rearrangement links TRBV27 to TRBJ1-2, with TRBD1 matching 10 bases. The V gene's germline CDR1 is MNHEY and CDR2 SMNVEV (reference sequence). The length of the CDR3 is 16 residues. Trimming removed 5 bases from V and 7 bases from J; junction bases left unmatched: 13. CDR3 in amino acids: CASSPSSGTGVFGYTF. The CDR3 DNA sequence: TGTGCCAGCAGTCCGTCCTCCGGGACAGGGGTTTTTGGCTACACCTTC.

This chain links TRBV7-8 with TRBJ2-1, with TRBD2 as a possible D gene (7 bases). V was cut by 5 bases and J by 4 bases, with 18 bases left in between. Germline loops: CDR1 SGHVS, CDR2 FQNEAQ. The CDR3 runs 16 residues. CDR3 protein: CASSPDGGRGYNEQFF. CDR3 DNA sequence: TGTGCCAGCAGCCCAGACGGGGGGCGTGGGTACAATGAGCAGTTCTTC.

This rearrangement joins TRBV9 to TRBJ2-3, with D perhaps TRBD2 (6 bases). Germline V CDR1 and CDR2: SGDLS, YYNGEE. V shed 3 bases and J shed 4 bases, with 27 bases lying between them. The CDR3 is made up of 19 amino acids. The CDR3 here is CASSAGFRRDFERADTQYF. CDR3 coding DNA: TGTGCCAGCAGCGCTGGTTTCAGGCGGGACTTCGAAAGGGCAGATACGCAGTATTTT.

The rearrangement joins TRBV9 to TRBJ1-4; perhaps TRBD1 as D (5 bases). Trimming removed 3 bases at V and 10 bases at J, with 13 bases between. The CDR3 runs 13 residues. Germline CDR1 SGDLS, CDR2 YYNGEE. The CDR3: CASSALGGGKLFF. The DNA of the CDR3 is TGTGCCAGCAGCGCTTTGGGGGGTGGAAAACTGTTTTTT.

CDR3: CASTGPGGAGDEQFF. CDR3 nucleotides: TGTGCCAGCACCGGGCCCGGGGGGGCCGGAGATGAGCAGTTCTTC. The genes are TRBV2 and TRBJ2-1, with 8 bases matching TRBD2. Per germline, CDR1 SNHLY and CDR2 FYNNEI. The J segment lost 8 bases and the V segment lost 7 bases, leaving 13 bases of the junction unmatched. The CDR3 totals 15 residues.

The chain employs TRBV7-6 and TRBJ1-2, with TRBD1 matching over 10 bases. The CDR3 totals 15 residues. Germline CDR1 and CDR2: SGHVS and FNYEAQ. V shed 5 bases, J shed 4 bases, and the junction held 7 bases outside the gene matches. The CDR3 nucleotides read TGTGCCAGCAGCCCGGCGGGACAGGGGCCCTATGGCTACACCTTC. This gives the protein CASSPAGQGPYGYTF.

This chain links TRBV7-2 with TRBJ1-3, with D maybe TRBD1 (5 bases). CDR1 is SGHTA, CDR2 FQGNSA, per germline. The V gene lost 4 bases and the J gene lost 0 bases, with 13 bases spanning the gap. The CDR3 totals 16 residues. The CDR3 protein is CASSSQGGYSGNTIYF. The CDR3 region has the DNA TGTGCCAGCAGCTCCCAGGGAGGGTACTCTGGAAACACCATATATTTT.

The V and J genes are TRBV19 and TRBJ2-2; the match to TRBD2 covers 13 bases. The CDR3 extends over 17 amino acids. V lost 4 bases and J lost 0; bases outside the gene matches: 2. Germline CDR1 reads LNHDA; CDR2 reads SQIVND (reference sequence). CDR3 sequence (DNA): TGTGCCAGTAGTACGACTAGCGGGGGGCCGAACACCGGGGAGCTGTTTTTT. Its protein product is CASSTTSGGPNTGELFF.

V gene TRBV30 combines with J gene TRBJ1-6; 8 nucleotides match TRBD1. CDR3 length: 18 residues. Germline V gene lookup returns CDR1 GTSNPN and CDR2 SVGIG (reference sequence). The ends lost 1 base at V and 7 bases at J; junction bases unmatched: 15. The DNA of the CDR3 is TGTGCCTGGAGTGACCCCCGCCCAGGGGGCGTTAGAAATTCACCCCTCCACTTT. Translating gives CAWSDPRPGGVRNSPLHF.

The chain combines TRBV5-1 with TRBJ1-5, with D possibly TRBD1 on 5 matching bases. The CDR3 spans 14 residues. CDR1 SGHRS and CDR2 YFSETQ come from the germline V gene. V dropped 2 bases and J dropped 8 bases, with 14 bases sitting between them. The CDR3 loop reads CASSLLGGREPQHF. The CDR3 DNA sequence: TGCGCCAGCAGCTTATTGGGGGGAAGGGAGCCCCAGCATTTT.

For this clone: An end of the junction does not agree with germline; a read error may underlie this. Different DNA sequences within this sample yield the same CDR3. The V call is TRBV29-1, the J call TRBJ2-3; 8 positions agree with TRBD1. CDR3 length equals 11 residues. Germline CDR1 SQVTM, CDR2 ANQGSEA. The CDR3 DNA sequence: TGCAGCGTGACAGGGGCAGATACACAGTATTTT. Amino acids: CSVTGADTQYF.

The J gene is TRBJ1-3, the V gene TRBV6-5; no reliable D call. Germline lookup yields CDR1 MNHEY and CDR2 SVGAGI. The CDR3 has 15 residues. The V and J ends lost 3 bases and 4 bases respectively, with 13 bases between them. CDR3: CASSYQRGSGNTIYF. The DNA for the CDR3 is TGTGCCAGCAGTTATCAAAGAGGGTCAGGAAACACCATATATTTT.

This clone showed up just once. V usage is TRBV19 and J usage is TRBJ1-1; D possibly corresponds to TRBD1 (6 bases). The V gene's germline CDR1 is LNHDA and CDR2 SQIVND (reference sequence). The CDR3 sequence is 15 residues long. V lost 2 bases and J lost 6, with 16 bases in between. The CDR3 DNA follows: TGTGCCAGTAGTATAAACAGGGTGGGACCGGCTGAAGCTTTCTTT. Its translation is CASSINRVGPAEAFF.

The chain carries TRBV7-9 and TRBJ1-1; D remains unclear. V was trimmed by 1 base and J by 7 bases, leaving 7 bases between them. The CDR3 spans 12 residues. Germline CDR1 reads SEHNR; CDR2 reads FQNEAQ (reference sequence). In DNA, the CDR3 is TGTGCCAGCAGCTTAGGGGCAGGTGAAGCTTTCTTT. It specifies CASSLGAGEAFF.

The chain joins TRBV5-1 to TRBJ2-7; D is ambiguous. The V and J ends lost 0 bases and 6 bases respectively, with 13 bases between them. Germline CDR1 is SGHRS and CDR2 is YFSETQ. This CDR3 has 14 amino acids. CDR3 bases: TGCGCCAGCAGCTTGGAAATGGATCCGGGCGAGCAGTACTTC. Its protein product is CASSLEMDPGEQYF. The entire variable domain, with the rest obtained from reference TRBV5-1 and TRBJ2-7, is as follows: KAGVTQTPRYLIKTRGQQVTLSCSPISGHRSVSWYQQTPGQGLQFLFEYFSETQRNKGNFPGRFSGRQFSNSRSEMNVSTLELGDSALYLCASSLEMDPGEQYFGPGTRLTVT.

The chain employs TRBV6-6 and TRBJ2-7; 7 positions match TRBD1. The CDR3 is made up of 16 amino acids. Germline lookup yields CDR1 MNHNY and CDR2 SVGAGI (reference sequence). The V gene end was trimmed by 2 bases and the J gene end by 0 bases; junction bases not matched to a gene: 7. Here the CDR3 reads CASSYRAWDSSYEQYF. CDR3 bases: TGTGCCAGCAGTTACAGGGCCTGGGACAGCTCCTACGAGCAGTACTTC.